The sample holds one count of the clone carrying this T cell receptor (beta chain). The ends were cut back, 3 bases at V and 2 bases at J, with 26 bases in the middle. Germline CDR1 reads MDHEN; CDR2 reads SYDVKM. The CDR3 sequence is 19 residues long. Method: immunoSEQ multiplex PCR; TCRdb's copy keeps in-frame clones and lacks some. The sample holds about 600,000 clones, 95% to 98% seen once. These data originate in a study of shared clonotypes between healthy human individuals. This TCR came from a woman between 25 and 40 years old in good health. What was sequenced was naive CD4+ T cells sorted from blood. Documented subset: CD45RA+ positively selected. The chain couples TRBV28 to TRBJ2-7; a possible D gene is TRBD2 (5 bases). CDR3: CASSFSLVWRAKPTYEQYF. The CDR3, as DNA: TGTGCCAGCAGTTTCTCTTTGGTATGGCGGGCCAAACCAACCTACGAGCAGTACTTC.